One sample yielded the 3 T cell receptor beta chains listed below, sequenced in a study of blood T cell repertoires in COVID-19. Data came from immunoSEQ multiplex PCR; TCRdb stores just in-frame clones and leaves some out. The sample lists about 230,000 clones, about 80% seen once, with approximately 4% in the top ten. Sequencing was done on a sample of peripheral blood. The receptor set was obtained from a man aged 50 or older with active or convalescent COVID-19.

V and J are TRBV9 and TRBJ1-5; D gene unclear. Germline CDR1 and CDR2: SGDLS and YYNGEE. Trimming pared 4 bases from V and 5 bases from J, leaving 16 bases between. The CDR3 spans 15 residues. For the CDR3, the DNA is TGTGCCAGCAGCCCCGCCCCCGGGGTACATCAGCCCCAGCATTTT. Amino acids: CASSPAPGVHQPQHF.

In its sample, this clone was seen many times. The rearrangement joins TRBV5-5 to TRBJ1-1; D remains ambiguous. CDR3 size: 14 residues. Germline V gene lookup returns CDR1 SGHKS and CDR2 YYEKEE (reference sequence). Trimming took off 4 bases at V and 2 bases at J, with 12 bases between the two ends. The CDR3 here is CASSLGYSNTEAFF. DNA for the CDR3: TGTGCCAGCAGCCTGGGGTACAGTAACACTGAAGCTTTCTTT.

The chain combines TRBV4-3 with TRBJ2-7, with 10 bases that match TRBD1. J lost 7 bases, V lost 0 bases, and 6 bases had no gene match. The CDR3 loop spans 15 amino acids. The germline V gene encodes CDR1 LGHNA and CDR2 YSLEER. The CDR3 DNA reads as TGCGCCAGCAGCCAAGATCTCGACAGGGGGCGTGAGCAGTACTTC. This encodes CASSQDLDRGREQYF.